The T cell receptor (beta chain) described here comes from a study of T cell responses to AZD1222 COVID-19 vaccine (dated by TCRdb to about 2021). Background for the entire study: AZD1222 recipients given second doses at about 4 weeks or at about 12 weeks were pooled, since spike-specific TCR depth and breadth were not found to differ between the two schedules. A total of 230 to 250 trial participants underwent TCR sequencing, of whom some 210 received two doses of AZD1222 and 26 received two doses of the MenACWY control vaccine. Enrollment into the trials was organized by age into subgroups of 18-55, 56-69 and 70-plus years, and those subgroups contained roughly 150, 30 and 60 TCR-sequenced participants, respectively.

The germline V gene gives CDR1 as KGHDR and CDR2 as SFDVKD. V ends up 4 bases short and J 2 bases short, with an unmatched junction base count of 2. There are 15 amino acids in the CDR3, from cysteine to phenylalanine inclusive. Kept here is only the CDR3 DNA, which spans 45 bases and is read in frame from base 1. The CDR3 regions of human TCRbeta chains were subjected to immunosequencing. As for the authors' bioinformatics: Repertoire TCRs were checked for matches against a reference library of SARS-CoV-2-specific TCRs that had been generated using the MIRA antigen-specificity platform. Breadth was defined as the fraction of unique TCRs that were SARS-CoV-2-associated, and depth was defined as the fraction of total T cells that were SARS-CoV-2-associated. Each spike-specific TCR was assigned to its reactive spike region and to a CD4 or CD8 class using the MIRA data. Log10-transformed breadth and depth values were compared by one-way ANOVA with Sidak's multiple comparisons tests. Drawn from immuneACCESS, this table holds only the in-frame rearrangements with V and J called that TCRdb kept. Clones are partly lost; checked studies trace under half to an unresolved V gene and leave the rest unexplained. D and trimming come from the DNA, and the V and J calls and clone size come from that table. The sample table shows approximately 82,000 clones, and 85% to 95% are seen once. The ten largest account for over 4.5% of the sample.

The paper's findings and limits, for the study overall: After two AZD1222 doses, both the breadth and the depth of spike-specific TCRs were significantly higher than at day 0 and than in MenACWY recipients. Participants were mostly white British, with more females than males. The authors suggested clonal diversity may have been underestimated. No day 14 peak-response samples were available, so repertoires were characterized only after the peak T cell response. Reportedly, close to half of the unique spike-specific TCRs recognized epitopes lying outside the regions that are mutated in the B.1.351 and B.1.1.7 variants. CD4 TCRs associated with the vaccine covered the entire spike protein, and the dominant responses were in regions 160-218 and 743-854. In the small 56-69-year group, the increase in depth fell short of significance, most likely because of low power. Only five or six AZD1222 recipients were SARS-CoV-2 seropositive at baseline, limiting conclusions about previously exposed vaccinees.

Reading the label with the study, this specimen's time point is: baseline before first vaccination. Samples from vaccinated people were obtained from the UK trials COV001 and COV002, which included a single-blind randomized controlled phase 2/3 trial of AZD1222 (ChAdOx1 nCoV-19) in healthy adults. For TCRbeta chain sequencing, PBMC samples were collected from trial participants at day 0 and at day 28 after the second dose. Concerning this clone: Its antigen is not yet known. The record has no base qualities; no much larger clone is one base away.

This sequence was found in an adult in good health. The sequenced sample was peripheral blood, obtained on day 0 of AZD1222 vaccination. The sequence is built from TRBV24-1 and TRBJ2-2, with 8 bases aligning to TRBD1. The CDR3 region reads CATSESGGNTGELFF. The nucleotides read TGTGCCACCAGTGAGTCAGGGGGCAACACCGGGGAGCTGTTTTTT.